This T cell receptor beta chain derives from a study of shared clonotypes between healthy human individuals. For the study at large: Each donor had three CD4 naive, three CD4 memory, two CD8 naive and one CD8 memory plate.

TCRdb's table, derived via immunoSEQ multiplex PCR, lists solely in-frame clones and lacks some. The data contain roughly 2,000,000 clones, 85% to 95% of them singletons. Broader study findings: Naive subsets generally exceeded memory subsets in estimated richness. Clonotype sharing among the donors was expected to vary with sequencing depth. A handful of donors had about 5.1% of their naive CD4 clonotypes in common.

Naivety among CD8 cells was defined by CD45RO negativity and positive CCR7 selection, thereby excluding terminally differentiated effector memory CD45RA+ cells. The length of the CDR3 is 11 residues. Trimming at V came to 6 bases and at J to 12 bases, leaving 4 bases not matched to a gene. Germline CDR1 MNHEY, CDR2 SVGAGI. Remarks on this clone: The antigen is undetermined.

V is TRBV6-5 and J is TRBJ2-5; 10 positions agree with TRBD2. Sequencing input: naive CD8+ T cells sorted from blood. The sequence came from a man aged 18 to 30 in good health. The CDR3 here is CASSSGLAEYF. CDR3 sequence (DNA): TGTGCCAGCAGCTCCGGACTAGCGGAGTACTTC.